Following are 5 T cell receptor beta chains from one sample sequenced in a study of blood T cell repertoires in COVID-19. The method was immunoSEQ multiplex PCR; TCRdb's version includes in-frame clones alone and lacks a portion of them. The sample lists 120,000 to 150,000 clones, under 85% occurring once. Sequencing was done on a sample of peripheral blood. The receptors were gathered from an elderly woman in a cohort sampled during active or convalescent COVID-19.

The V and J genes are TRBV7-9 and TRBJ2-7; a possible D gene is TRBD1 (6 bases). The germline V and J ends were trimmed by 4 bases and 2 bases, with 9 bases remaining between them. This CDR3 is built from 13 residues. Germline V gene sequence: CDR1 SEHNR, CDR2 FQNEAQ (reference sequence). The CDR3, as DNA: TGTGCCAGCAGCTCGAGGGACACCTACGAGCAGTACTTC. It specifies CASSSRDTYEQYF.

The rearrangement joins TRBV19 to TRBJ2-1; 9 bases align to TRBD2. V was clipped by 3 bases and J by 1 base; unmatched bases: 7. The germline V gene has CDR1 LNHDA and CDR2 SQIVND (reference sequence). CDR3 length: 17 residues. CDR3: CASSMSSGARSYNEQFF. Here the CDR3 DNA reads TGTGCCAGTAGTATGTCTAGCGGGGCTAGGTCCTACAATGAGCAGTTCTTC.

In its sample, this clone was seen once. The V call is TRBV19, the J call TRBJ1-2, with D possibly matching TRBD1 (6 bases). Germline V gene sequence: CDR1 LNHDA, CDR2 SQIVND (reference sequence). This CDR3 is 14 amino acids long. V shed 3 bases and J shed 4 bases, with 12 bases lying between them. The CDR3 loop reads CASSIPGEFYGYTF. The CDR3 DNA follows: TGTGCCAGTAGTATCCCAGGGGAATTCTATGGCTACACCTTC.

This chain joins TRBV11-2 and TRBJ2-2; D perhaps matches TRBD1 (5 bases). Between the trimmed V and J ends, which lost 1 base and 0 bases, there was a span of 6 bases. Germline CDR1 and CDR2: SGHAT and FQNNGV. The CDR3 has 15 residues. The CDR3 region has the DNA TGTGCCAGCAGCTTAGGACAGCCGAACACCGGGGAGCTGTTTTTT. Protein: CASSLGQPNTGELFF.

The V and J genes are TRBV5-1 and TRBJ1-4; 9 bases are shared with TRBD1. Unmatched junction bases numbered 11, after V lost 0 bases and J lost 8 bases. This CDR3 region has 17 residues. Germline V CDR1 and CDR2: SGHRS, YFSETQ. This CDR3 is CASSLGGQGNPGEKLFF. CDR3 DNA: TGCGCCAGCAGCTTGGGGGGACAGGGAAACCCTGGGGAAAAACTGTTTTTT. Variable domain in full (rest from reference TRBV5-1 and TRBJ1-4): KAGVTQTPRYLIKTRGQQVTLSCSPISGHRSVSWYQQTPGQGLQFLFEYFSETQRNKGNFPGRFSGRQFSNSRSEMNVSTLELGDSALYLCASSLGGQGNPGEKLFFGSGTQLSVL.